Presented here are 9 T cell receptor beta chains from one specimen sequenced in a study of blood T cell repertoires in COVID-19. Libraries were prepared by immunoSEQ multiplex PCR; TCRdb keeps only in-frame clonotypes and omits some of them. Of some 71,000 clones in the sample, roughly 86% were seen once. Source material: peripheral blood. The receptors here all came from a woman between 70 and 85 years old with acute or convalescent COVID-19.

The V call is TRBV7-3, the J call TRBJ2-3; possibly TRBD1 for D (6 bases). From germline, CDR1 is SGHTA and CDR2 FQGTGA. V gave up 4 bases and J gave up 5 bases, with 16 bases separating them. The CDR3 runs to 15 residues. CDR3 region: CASSWGGGRGDTQYF. CDR3 in DNA: TGTGCCAGCAGCTGGGGTGGGGGCCGTGGAGATACGCAGTATTTT.

This clone occurred once. The rearrangement joins TRBV4-3 to TRBJ2-5; weak D call: TRBD1 (6 bases). Germline CDR1 and CDR2: LGHNA and YSLEER. The ends were cut back, 5 bases at V and 1 base at J, with 8 bases in the middle. The CDR3 length is 13 residues. CDR3 coding DNA: TGCGCCAGCAGCAGGGACATCCAAGAGACCCAGTACTTC. This translates into CASSRDIQETQYF.

The chain employs TRBV5-1 and TRBJ2-3; 10 bases align to TRBD1. Germline loops: CDR1 SGHRS, CDR2 YFSETQ. Germline trimming cut 4 bases from V and 11 bases from J; bases unmatched to any gene: 10. This CDR3 is built from 14 residues. This chain's CDR3 is CASSVGTGDRGQYF. The DNA of the CDR3 is TGCGCCAGCAGCGTCGGGACAGGGGATCGGGGGCAGTATTTT.

The chain uses TRBV6-2 or TRBV6-3 and TRBJ2-1; TRBD2 aligns across 8 bases. The CDR3 consists of 14 residues. J lost 9 bases, V lost 4 bases, and 8 bases had no gene match. Germline values: CDR1 MNHEY, CDR2 SVGEGT. This CDR3 is CASSFRAGAGEQFF. In DNA form, the CDR3 reads TGTGCCAGCAGTTTTCGAGCGGGGGCGGGTGAGCAGTTCTTC.

The CDR3 sequence is CSATTGADTEAFF. Here the CDR3 DNA reads TGCAGCGCAACTACAGGGGCGGACACTGAAGCTTTCTTT. V and J are TRBV29-1 and TRBJ1-1, with 7 bases matching TRBD1. The CDR3 sequence is 13 residues long. With 7 bases clipped from V and 3 bases from J, the junction kept 8 bases outside the gene matches. From germline, CDR1 is SQVTM and CDR2 ANQGSEA.

This chain connects TRBV12-3 or TRBV12-4 to TRBJ2-4; the match to TRBD1 covers 7 bases. J lost 5 bases, V lost 6 bases, and 1 base had no gene match. The CDR3 runs 12 residues. The CDR3 loop reads CASSGQENIQYF. For the CDR3, the DNA is TGTGCCAGCAGCGGACAGGAAAACATTCAGTACTTC.

This clone was observed a handful of times. The chain is built from TRBV29-1 and TRBJ1-1, with D maybe TRBD1 (6 bases). This CDR3 contains 13 residues. The ends were cut back, 0 bases at V and 6 bases at J, with 11 bases in the middle. CDR1 and CDR2 from the germline V gene are SQVTM and ANQGSEA. The CDR3 DNA reads as TGCAGCGTTGAAGATTTTCAGGGGTCTGAAGCTTTCTTT. As protein: CSVEDFQGSEAFF.

CDR3: CASTRVGQEETQYF. The CDR3 DNA reads as TGTGCCAGCACCCGGGTGGGGCAGGAAGAGACCCAGTACTTC. The V gene is TRBV27, the J gene TRBJ2-5, with D possibly matching TRBD1 (5 bases). The V gene's germline CDR1 is MNHEY and CDR2 SMNVEV (reference sequence). The CDR3 runs to 14 residues. The ends were cut back, 7 bases at V and 3 bases at J, with 15 bases in the middle.

This clone was detected a few times. The gene calls are TRBV28 and TRBJ1-2; the match to TRBD1 covers 8 bases. V was clipped by 4 bases and J by 7 bases; unmatched bases: 8. CDR1 is MDHEN, CDR2 SYDVKM, per germline. The CDR3 has 14 amino acids. The CDR3 sequence: CASSSGQGGSGYTF. The CDR3 DNA reads as TGTGCCAGCAGTTCTGGACAGGGAGGGAGTGGCTACACCTTC.